What follows are 2 T cell receptor beta chains derived from one specimen sequenced in a study of T cell responses to AZD1222 COVID-19 vaccine. The repertoire was sequenced with immunoSEQ multiplex PCR; TCRdb's copy has only in-frame clones and lacks some. Of some 150,000 clones listed, just over 90% are singletons. The sample consisted of peripheral blood, taken on day 0 of MenACWY control vaccination. The receptors here all came from an adult in good health.

The genes are TRBV29-1 and TRBJ1-2; TRBD1 might be the D (5 bases). The CDR3 runs to 14 residues. Trimming removed 3 bases at V and 3 bases at J, with 14 bases between. Germline CDR1 SQVTM, CDR2 ANQGSEA. The CDR3 nucleotides are TGCAGCGTTGACCCCTCTGCCAGGGACTATGGCTACACCTTC. This encodes CSVDPSARDYGYTF.

The V gene is TRBV29-1, the J gene TRBJ1-4; D gene uncertain. The germline V gene has CDR1 SQVTM and CDR2 ANQGSEA. The V end was cut by 4 bases, the J end by 8 bases, with 20 bases between. CDR3 length: 15 amino acids. CDR3 amino acids: CSVGLPASGGEKLFF. The CDR3 DNA reads TGCAGCGTTGGGTTGCCGGCCAGCGGCGGGGAAAAACTGTTTTTT.